One and the same sample provided the 25 T cell receptor beta chains below, sequenced in a study of cytomegalovirus exposure and HLA in healthy donors. In the PCR, 60 Vbeta and 13 Jbeta primers were used. Produced via immunoSEQ multiplex PCR; TCRdb's table is partial and in-frame only. The sample shows about 140,000 clones, approximately 84% of them seen only once. Sequencing was carried out using PBMCs. The receptors derive from a woman aged 40-49 years in good health and CMV-seronegative.

The chain uses TRBV10-1 and TRBJ1-1; D possibly corresponds to TRBD1 (6 bases). The CDR3 has 16 amino acids. CDR1 WNHNN and CDR2 SYGVQD come from the germline V gene (reference sequence). V lost 2 bases and J lost 3, with 16 bases in between. The CDR3 DNA reads TGCGCCAGCAGTGAGGGGGGGCAGGGGAGGGACACTGAAGCTTTCTTT. This translates into CASSEGGQGRDTEAFF.

The chain couples TRBV27 to TRBJ2-7; 8 nucleotides agree with TRBD2. Germline V gives CDR1 MNHEY, CDR2 SMNVEV (reference sequence). The CDR3 totals 14 residues. Germline trimming cut 3 bases from V and 7 bases from J; bases unmatched to any gene: 8. For the CDR3, the DNA is TGTGCCAGCAGTTTTCCCGGGAGGGCGTCTGAGCAGTACTTC. Protein: CASSFPGRASEQYF.

The V and J genes are TRBV27 and TRBJ1-2; D may be TRBD1 (5 bases). There are 18 residues in the CDR3. Germline V gene data show CDR1 as MNHEY and CDR2 as SMNVEV (reference sequence). Between the trimmed V and J ends, which lost 5 bases and 0 bases, there was a span of 22 bases. CDR3: CASSRGPGVNMANYGYTF. In DNA, the CDR3 is TGTGCCAGCAGTCGGGGCCCGGGGGTAAACATGGCTAACTATGGCTACACCTTC.

The chain employs TRBV7-2 and TRBJ2-1, with D possibly TRBD2 on 6 matching bases. Looked up from germline, CDR1 is SGHTA and CDR2 is FQGNSA. V was cut by 4 bases and J by 6 bases, with 7 bases left in between. CDR3 length: 12 residues. The CDR3 DNA sequence: TGTGCCAGCAGCTCGACTAGCAATGAGCAGTTCTTC. Translating gives CASSSTSNEQFF.

J is TRBJ2-7 and V is TRBV5-1, with 7 bases that match TRBD1. The CDR3 runs 14 residues. The trim removed 0 bases at V and 3 bases at J, leaving 3 bases unmatched. The germline gives CDR1 SGHRS, CDR2 YFSETQ. The CDR3 loop reads CASSLVGQNYEQYF. CDR3 DNA: TGCGCCAGCAGCTTGGTGGGACAGAACTACGAGCAGTACTTC.

This chain links TRBV19 with TRBJ2-2; 10 nucleotides line up with TRBD2. Germline CDR1 is LNHDA and CDR2 is SQIVND (reference sequence). The CDR3 spans 16 residues. The trim removed 5 bases at V and 0 bases at J, leaving 3 bases unmatched. CDR3 protein: CASSPGLAANTGELFF. The CDR3 DNA is TGTGCCAGTAGTCCAGGACTAGCGGCGAACACCGGGGAGCTGTTTTTT. Complete variable domain (other parts from reference TRBV19 and TRBJ2-2): DGGITQSPKYLFRKEGQNVTLSCEQNLNHDAMYWYRQDPGQGLRLIYYSQIVNDFQKGDIAEGYSVSREKKESFPLTVTSAQKNPTAFYLCASSPGLAANTGELFFGEGSRLTVL.

This chain connects TRBV6-6 to TRBJ2-7, with 8 bases fitting TRBD1. Trimming removed 0 bases from V and 5 bases from J; junction bases left unmatched: 6. The CDR3 has 15 residues. The germline gives CDR1 MNHNY, CDR2 SVGAGI (reference sequence). The CDR3 loop reads CASSYSGQGLDEQYF. The CDR3 DNA reads as TGTGCCAGCAGTTACTCCGGACAGGGTCTGGACGAGCAGTACTTC.

This clone was seen a handful of times. The rearrangement uses TRBV5-1 and TRBJ1-1; the match to TRBD1 covers 9 bases. Germline V CDR1 and CDR2: SGHRS, YFSETQ. V lost 0 bases, J lost 0 bases, and 3 bases stayed unmatched. This CDR3 has 16 amino acids. Written as DNA, the CDR3 is TGCGCCAGCAGCTTGGTGACAGGGGGGATGAACACTGAAGCTTTCTTT. Translating it yields CASSLVTGGMNTEAFF.

V and J are TRBV28 and TRBJ2-2; D is possibly TRBD1 (6 bases). CDR1 is MDHEN and CDR2 is SYDVKM in the germline V gene. V was clipped by 6 bases and J by 3 bases, with 17 bases between them. CDR3 length: 16 residues. CDR3 residues: CASRRPEGQHTGELFF. In DNA, the CDR3 is TGTGCCAGCAGGCGTCCTGAGGGACAACACACCGGGGAGCTGTTTTTT.

CDR3 protein: CASSFGTGEETQYF. The CDR3, as DNA: TGTGCCAGCAGCTTTGGGACAGGGGAGGAGACCCAGTACTTC. The V call is TRBV5-8, the J call TRBJ2-5, with 10 bases fitting TRBD1. From germline, CDR1 is SGHTS and CDR2 YDEGEE. V lost 2 bases to trimming and J lost 5 bases; unmatched junction nucleotides: 3. The CDR3 is made up of 14 amino acids.

V and J are TRBV7-9 and TRBJ1-5; possibly TRBD1 for D (6 bases). The germline V and J ends were trimmed by 7 bases and 4 bases, with 20 bases remaining between them. Germline CDR1 is SEHNR and CDR2 is FQNEAQ (reference sequence). This CDR3 has 16 amino acids. This chain's CDR3 is CASTEWGAGVNQPQHF. The CDR3 nucleotides are TGTGCCAGCACAGAGTGGGGGGCGGGGGTAAATCAGCCCCAGCATTTT.

In this sample, this clone turned up once. The chain combines TRBV18 with TRBJ2-7, with TRBD2 matching over 9 bases. The CDR3 totals 16 residues. The V segment lost 1 base and the J segment 2 bases; nucleotides outside the gene matches: 6. CDR1 and CDR2 from the germline V gene are KGHSH and LQKENI. CDR3: CASSPRGASGTYEQYF. CDR3 DNA sequence: TGTGCCAGCTCACCACGTGGGGCTAGCGGGACCTACGAGCAGTACTTC. The whole variable domain, filled in from reference TRBV18 and TRBJ2-7, reads NAGVMQNPRHLVRRRGQEARLRCSPMKGHSHVYWYRQLPEEGLKFMVYLQKENIIDESGMPKERFSAEFPKEGPSILRIQQVVRGDSAAYFCASSPRGASGTYEQYFGPGTRLTVT.

Of note for this clone: The junction departs from the called germline gene at one end, perhaps through a read error. The chain has TRBV6-6 and TRBJ2-3; D not resolved. The CDR3 covers 14 residues. Germline V gene lookup returns CDR1 MNHNY and CDR2 SVGAGI (reference sequence). CDR3 loop: CASNYGLYTDTQYF. For the CDR3, the DNA is TGTGCCAGCAATTACGGTCTCTACACAGATACGCAGTATTTT.

The rearrangement uses TRBV28 and TRBJ2-2; possibly TRBD2 for D (6 bases). This CDR3 contains 11 residues. Trimming took 11 bases from V and 7 from J, leaving 11 bases between them. CDR1 and CDR2 (germline): MDHEN, SYDVKM. DNA for the CDR3: TGTGCCGCGGGGCGAGTCGGGGAGCTGTTTTTT. It translates to CAAGRVGELFF.

The rearrangement joins TRBV15 to TRBJ2-7, with 7 bases lining up with TRBD1. V was pared by 1 base and J by 3 bases, with 6 bases of the junction left unmatched. CDR3 size: 15 residues. Germline values: CDR1 LNHNV, CDR2 YYDKDF (reference sequence). The CDR3: CATSRVSDRVYEQYF. The CDR3 coding sequence is TGTGCCACCAGCAGAGTCAGCGACAGGGTCTACGAGCAGTACTTC.

This clone was observed a handful of times. Here the CDR3 reads CASMAPTGKSYEQYF. CDR3 bases: TGTGCCAGCATGGCCCCAACAGGAAAATCCTACGAGCAGTACTTC. The chain is built from TRBV28 and TRBJ2-7; TRBD1 might be the D (5 bases). This CDR3 has 15 amino acids. The germline V gene encodes CDR1 MDHEN and CDR2 SYDVKM. V lost 7 bases and J 1 base, leaving 17 bases between the germline ends.

The chain joins TRBV6-5 to TRBJ2-7, with D perhaps TRBD2 (5 bases). This CDR3 region has 13 residues. V lost 10 bases to trimming and J lost 2 bases, with 15 bases between them. The germline CDR1 and CDR2 sequences are MNHEY and SVGAGI. This chain's CDR3 is CATHGSPPYEQYF. CDR3 bases: TGTGCCACGCATGGGAGCCCTCCCTACGAGCAGTACTTC.

The chain couples TRBV7-3 to TRBJ2-5, with TRBD1 as a possible D gene (7 bases). Trimming took off 4 bases at V and 5 bases at J, with 14 bases between the two ends. This CDR3 has 14 residues. Germline V lookup: CDR1 SGHTA, CDR2 FQGTGA. In DNA form, the CDR3 reads TGTGCCAGCAGCTCTGGCGCAGGGGGGGAGACCCAGTACTTC. Its translation: CASSSGAGGETQYF.

The chain uses TRBV28 and TRBJ2-1; 7 nucleotides match TRBD2. Germline CDR1 reads MDHEN; CDR2 reads SYDVKM. Losses at the gene ends were 7 bases for V and 2 bases for J; bases not matched to a gene: 11. This CDR3 has 16 residues. CDR3 amino acids: CASTRGRIRPYNEQFF. The DNA of the CDR3 is TGTGCCAGCACCCGCGGGAGAATTCGTCCCTACAATGAGCAGTTCTTC.

The V gene is TRBV7-2, the J gene TRBJ2-5, with 9 nucleotides matching TRBD2. The V gene end was trimmed by 0 bases and the J gene end by 5 bases; junction bases not matched to a gene: 13. Looked up from germline, CDR1 is SGHTA and CDR2 is FQGNSA. The CDR3 extends over 18 amino acids. This CDR3 is CASSLARGLAGVWETQYF. In DNA form, the CDR3 reads TGTGCCAGCAGCTTAGCCCGAGGGTTAGCGGGAGTTTGGGAGACCCAGTACTTC.

This clone was detected only a few times. The rearrangement links TRBV5-6 to TRBJ1-2, with 8 nucleotides matching TRBD1. The CDR3 sequence is 17 residues long. The J segment lost 3 bases and the V segment lost 2 bases, leaving 12 bases of the junction unmatched. In germline, CDR1 is SGHDT, CDR2 YYEEEE. Here the CDR3 reads CASSFPRGQGAYYGYTF. CDR3 DNA sequence: TGTGCCAGCAGCTTCCCAAGGGGGCAGGGGGCCTACTATGGCTACACCTTC.

The chain uses TRBV5-4 and TRBJ2-3; D not certain. Trimming shortened V by 4 bases and J by 2 bases, and 11 bases separated the two germline ends. Germline values: CDR1 SGHNT, CDR2 YYREEE (reference sequence). The CDR3 extends over 14 amino acids. The CDR3 is CASSLEIHTDTQYF. CDR3 DNA sequence: TGTGCCAGCAGCCTAGAGATACACACAGATACGCAGTATTTT.

V is TRBV28 and J is TRBJ1-3, with 9 positions matching TRBD1. This CDR3 contains 16 residues. V lost 5 bases and J lost 9; bases outside the gene matches: 14. Germline CDR1 and CDR2: MDHEN and SYDVKM. The CDR3 nucleotides are TGTGCCAGCAGTGCCCCAAAGGGACAGGGACGGGGCACCATATATTTT. It specifies CASSAPKGQGRGTIYF. The full variable domain, completed using reference TRBV28 and TRBJ1-3, is DVKVTQSSRYLVKRTGEKVFLECVQDMDHENMFWYRQDPGLGLRLIYFSYDVKMKEKGDIPEGYSVSREKKERFSLILESASTNQTSMYLCASSAPKGQGRGTIYFGEGSWLTVV.

The V gene is TRBV7-9, the J gene TRBJ1-4; D unresolved. Germline CDR1 and CDR2: SEHNR and FQNEAQ (reference sequence). The CDR3 runs 14 residues. Trimming removed 4 bases from V and 2 bases from J, with 8 bases in between. The CDR3 protein is CASSSASTNEKLFF. CDR3 DNA: TGTGCCAGCAGCTCCGCGTCTACTAATGAAAAACTGTTTTTT. Together with reference TRBV7-9 and TRBJ1-4, the CDR3 gives the full variable domain: DTGVSQNPRHKITKRGQNVTFRCDPISEHNRLYWYRQTLGQGPEFLTYFQNEAQLEKSRLLSDRFSAERPKGSFSTLEIQRTEQGDSAMYLCASSSASTNEKLFFGSGTQLSVL.

The rearrangement links TRBV28 to TRBJ1-5, with TRBD1 matching over 8 bases. This CDR3 comprises 13 residues. Germline V CDR1 and CDR2: MDHEN, SYDVKM. V dropped 10 bases and J dropped 3; count of bases not matched to a gene: 5. CDR3 coding DNA: TGTGCCACCCGACAGGGGAACAATCAGCCCCAGCATTTT. It codes for CATRQGNNQPQHF.